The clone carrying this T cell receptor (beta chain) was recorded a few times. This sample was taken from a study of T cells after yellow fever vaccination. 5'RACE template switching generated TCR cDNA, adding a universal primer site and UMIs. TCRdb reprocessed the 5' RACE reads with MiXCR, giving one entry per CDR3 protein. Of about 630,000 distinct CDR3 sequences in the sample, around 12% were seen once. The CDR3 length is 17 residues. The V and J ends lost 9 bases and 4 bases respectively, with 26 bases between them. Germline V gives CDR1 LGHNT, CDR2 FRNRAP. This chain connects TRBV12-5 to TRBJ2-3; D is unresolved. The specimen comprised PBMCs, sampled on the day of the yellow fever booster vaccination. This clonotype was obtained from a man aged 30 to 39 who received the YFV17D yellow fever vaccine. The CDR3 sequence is CASRQGVSRSTPDTQYF. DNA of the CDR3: TGTGCTAGCCGGCAAGGCGTTTCGCGATCTACCCCAGATACGCAGTATTTT.